Listed here are 5 T cell receptor beta chains from one sample, sequenced in a study of T-cell reconstitution after alpha-beta-depleted transplantation in children. Preparing the TCRbeta library involved the use of unique molecular identifiers. TCRdb itself ran the PCR reads through MiXCR, one entry per CDR3 protein. Seen here are some 200,000 distinct CDR3 sequences, less than 15% observed once, and the top ten hold less than 15%. The sample here was PBMCs from the stem cell graft donor, taken from the stem cell graft. These receptors originate from a human donor who donated a stem cell graft to a child with acute lymphoblastic leukemia.

The chain carries TRBV12-3 or TRBV12-4 and TRBJ2-2, with 7 positions matching TRBD2. With 6 bases clipped from V and 0 bases from J, the junction kept 7 bases outside the gene matches. The CDR3 runs to 16 residues. The CDR3: CASSPSSGTNTGELFF. CDR3 nucleotides: TGTGCCAGCAGCCCTTCTAGCGGCACGAACACCGGGGAGCTGTTTTTT.

This clonotype was observed many times. The J gene is TRBJ2-7, the V gene TRBV20-1; 8 nucleotides line up with TRBD2. Germline V gene data show CDR1 as DFQATT and CDR2 as SNEGSKA (reference sequence). The CDR3 spans 13 residues. V dropped 3 bases and J dropped 2; count of bases not matched to a gene: 3. This chain's CDR3 is CSASGTSAYEQYF. The CDR3 DNA reads TGCAGTGCTAGCGGGACTAGTGCCTACGAGCAGTACTTC.

This clonotype was counted ten times or more. The chain couples TRBV20-1 to TRBJ2-3; 9 positions agree with TRBD2. Germline CDR1 is DFQATT and CDR2 is SNEGSKA (reference sequence). Trimming took 3 bases from V and 10 from J; bases not matched to a gene: 5. This CDR3 has 12 residues. Here the CDR3 reads CSASSGSEAQYF. The CDR3 region has the DNA TGCAGTGCTAGTAGCGGGAGTGAGGCGCAGTATTTT.

This clonotype was counted many times. The rearrangement joins TRBV15 to TRBJ2-5, with 9 bases lining up with TRBD1. The CDR3 is 16 amino acids. Germline V gene sequence: CDR1 LNHNV, CDR2 YYDKDF (reference sequence). The junction had 7 bases not matched to a gene; V was cut back by 0 bases and J by 5 bases. The CDR3 DNA is TGTGCCACCAGCAGAGATCTGGGGGGGACAGGGGAGACCCAGTACTTC. It is translated as CATSRDLGGTGETQYF.

Comment on this clonotype: A clone one base away is much larger, so this may be a read error. This sequence joins TRBV5-5 and TRBJ2-7, with 8 bases lining up with TRBD1. Germline values: CDR1 SGHKS, CDR2 YYEKEE (reference sequence). The J segment lost 6 bases and the V segment lost 6 bases, leaving 17 bases of the junction unmatched. The CDR3 is made up of 16 amino acids. CDR3 region: CASILKSQGQGGEQYF. CDR3 nucleotides: TGTGCCAGCATCCTCAAGAGCCAAGGACAGGGTGGCGAGCAGTACTTC.